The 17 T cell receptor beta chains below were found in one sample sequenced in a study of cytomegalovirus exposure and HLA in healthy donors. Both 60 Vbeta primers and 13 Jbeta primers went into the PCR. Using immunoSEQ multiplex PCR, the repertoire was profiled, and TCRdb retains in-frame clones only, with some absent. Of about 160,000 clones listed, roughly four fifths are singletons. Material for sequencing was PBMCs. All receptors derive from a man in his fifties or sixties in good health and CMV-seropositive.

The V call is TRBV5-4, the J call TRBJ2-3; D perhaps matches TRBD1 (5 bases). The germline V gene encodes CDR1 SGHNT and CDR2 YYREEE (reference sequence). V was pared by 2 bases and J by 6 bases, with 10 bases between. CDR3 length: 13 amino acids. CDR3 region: CASSFRGEDTQYF. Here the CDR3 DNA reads TGTGCCAGCAGCTTTAGGGGTGAGGATACGCAGTATTTT.

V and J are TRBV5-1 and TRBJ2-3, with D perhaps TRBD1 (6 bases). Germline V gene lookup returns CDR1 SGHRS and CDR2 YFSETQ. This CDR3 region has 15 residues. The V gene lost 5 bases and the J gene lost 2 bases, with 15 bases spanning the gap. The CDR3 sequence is CASRSGASITDTQYF. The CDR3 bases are TGCGCCAGCAGGTCAGGGGCTAGCATCACAGATACGCAGTATTTT.

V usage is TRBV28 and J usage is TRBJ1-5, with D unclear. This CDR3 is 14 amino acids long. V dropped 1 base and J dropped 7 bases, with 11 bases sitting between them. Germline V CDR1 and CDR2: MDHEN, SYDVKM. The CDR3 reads CASSLFRGNQPQHF. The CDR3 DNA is TGTGCCAGCAGTTTATTTCGGGGAAACCAGCCCCAGCATTTT.

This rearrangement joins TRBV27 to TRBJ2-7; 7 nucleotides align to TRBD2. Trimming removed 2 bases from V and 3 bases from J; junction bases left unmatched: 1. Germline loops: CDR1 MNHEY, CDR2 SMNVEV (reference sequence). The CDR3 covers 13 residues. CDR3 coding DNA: TGTGCCAGCAGTTTAAGCGGGGACTACGAGCAGTACTTC. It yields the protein CASSLSGDYEQYF.

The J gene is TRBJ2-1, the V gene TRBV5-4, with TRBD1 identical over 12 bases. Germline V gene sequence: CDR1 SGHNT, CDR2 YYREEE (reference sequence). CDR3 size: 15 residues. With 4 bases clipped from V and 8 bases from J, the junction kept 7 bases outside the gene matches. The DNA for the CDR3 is TGTGCCAGCAGCATGGGGACAGGGGGCATCTATGAGCAGTTCTTC. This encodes CASSMGTGGIYEQFF.

In DNA, the CDR3 is TGTGCCAGCAGCTTTTACAGGGGGGACTATGGCTACACCTTC. Its protein is CASSFYRGDYGYTF. This chain connects TRBV13 to TRBJ1-2; 8 nucleotides align to TRBD1. This CDR3 is 14 amino acids long. The V and J ends lost 3 bases and 3 bases, in that order; junction bases with no gene match: 3. In germline, CDR1 is PRHDT, CDR2 FYEKMQ (reference sequence).

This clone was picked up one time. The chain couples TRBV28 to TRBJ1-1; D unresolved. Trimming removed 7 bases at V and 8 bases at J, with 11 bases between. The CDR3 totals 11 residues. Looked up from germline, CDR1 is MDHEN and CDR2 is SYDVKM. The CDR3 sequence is CASTKRGEAFF. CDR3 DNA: TGTGCCAGCACCAAACGGGGAGAAGCTTTCTTT.

The CDR3 DNA sequence: TGTGCCAGCAGCCAAGATCGTGCTAGCGGCTCCTACGAGCAGTACTTC. Amino acids: CASSQDRASGSYEQYF. The chain employs TRBV4-2 and TRBJ2-5, with 7 bases that match TRBD2. Near its end, the DNA agrees better with TRBJ2-7, so the J call may be wrong. The CDR3 has 16 residues. CDR1 and CDR2 from the germline V gene are LGHNA and YNFKEQ.

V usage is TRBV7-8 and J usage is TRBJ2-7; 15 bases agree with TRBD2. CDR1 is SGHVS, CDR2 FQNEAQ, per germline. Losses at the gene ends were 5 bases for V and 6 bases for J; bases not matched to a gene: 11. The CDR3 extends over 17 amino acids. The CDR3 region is CASSPSGLAGGKREQYF. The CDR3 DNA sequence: TGTGCCAGCAGCCCGAGTGGACTAGCGGGAGGGAAGCGCGAGCAGTACTTC.

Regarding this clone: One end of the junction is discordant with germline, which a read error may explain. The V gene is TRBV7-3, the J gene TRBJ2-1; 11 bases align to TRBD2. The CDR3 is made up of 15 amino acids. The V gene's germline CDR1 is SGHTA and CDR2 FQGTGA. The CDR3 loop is CASSSGLADYSEQFF. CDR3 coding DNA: TGTGCCAGCAGCTCGGGACTAGCGGATTACAGTGAGCAGTTCTTC. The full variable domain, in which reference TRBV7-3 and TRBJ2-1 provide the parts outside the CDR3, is GAGVSQTPSNKVTEKGKYVELRCDPISGHTALYWYRQSLGQGPEFLIYFQGTGAADDSGLPNDRFFAVRPEGSVSTLKIQRTERGDSAVYLCASSSGLADYSEQFFGPGTRLTVL.

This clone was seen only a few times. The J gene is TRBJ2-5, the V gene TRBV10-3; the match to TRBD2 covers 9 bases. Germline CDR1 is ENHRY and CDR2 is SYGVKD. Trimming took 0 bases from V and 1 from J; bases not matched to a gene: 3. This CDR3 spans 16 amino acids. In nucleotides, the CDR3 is TGTGCCATCAGTGAGTCCGCGGGGGGGCTCCAAGAGACCCAGTACTTC. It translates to CAISESAGGLQETQYF.

CDR3 DNA sequence: TGTGCCAGCAGCTTCACTAGCGGGACAACAGATACGCAGTATTTT. It yields the protein CASSFTSGTTDTQYF. The rearrangement joins TRBV11-3 to TRBJ2-3; TRBD2 matches at 10 bases. The CDR3 sequence is 15 residues long. Losses at the gene ends were 3 bases for V and 3 bases for J; bases not matched to a gene: 3. The germline CDR1 and CDR2 sequences are SGHNT and YENEEA.

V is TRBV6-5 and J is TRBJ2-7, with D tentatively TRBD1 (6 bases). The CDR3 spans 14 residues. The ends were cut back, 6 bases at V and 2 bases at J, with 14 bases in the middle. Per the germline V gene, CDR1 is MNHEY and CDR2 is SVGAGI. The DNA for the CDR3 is TGTGCCAGCAGCCCCGACAGGCGTACCTACGAGCAGTACTTC. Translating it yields CASSPDRRTYEQYF.

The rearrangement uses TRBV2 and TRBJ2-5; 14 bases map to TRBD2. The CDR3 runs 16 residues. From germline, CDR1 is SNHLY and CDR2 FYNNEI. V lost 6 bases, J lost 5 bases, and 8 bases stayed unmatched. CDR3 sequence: CASSSGLAGGWETQYF. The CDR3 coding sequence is TGTGCCAGCAGCTCCGGACTAGCGGGAGGATGGGAGACCCAGTACTTC.

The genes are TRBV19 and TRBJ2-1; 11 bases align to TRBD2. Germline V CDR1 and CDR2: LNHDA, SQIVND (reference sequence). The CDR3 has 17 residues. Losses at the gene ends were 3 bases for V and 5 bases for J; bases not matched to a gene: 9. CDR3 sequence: CASSIGMTSGIHNEQFF. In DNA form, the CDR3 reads TGTGCCAGTAGTATCGGGATGACTAGCGGGATTCACAATGAGCAGTTCTTC.

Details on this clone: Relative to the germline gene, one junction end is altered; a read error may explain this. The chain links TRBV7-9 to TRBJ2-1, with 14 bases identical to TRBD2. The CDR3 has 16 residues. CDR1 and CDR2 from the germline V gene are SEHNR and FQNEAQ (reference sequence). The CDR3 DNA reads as TGTTCCAGCAGCTTGGGACTAGCGGGAGCTTACAATGAGCAGTTCTTC. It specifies CSSSLGLAGAYNEQFF.

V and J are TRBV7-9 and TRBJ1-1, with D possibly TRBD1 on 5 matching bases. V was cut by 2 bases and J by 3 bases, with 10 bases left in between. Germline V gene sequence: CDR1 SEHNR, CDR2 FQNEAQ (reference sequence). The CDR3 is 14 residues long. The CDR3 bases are TGTGCCAGCAGCTTATTGGGGCCTGACACTGAAGCTTTCTTT. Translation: CASSLLGPDTEAFF.